A single TCR beta chain is shown here with its context. Here immunoSEQ multiplex PCR was the method, and the copy in TCRdb shows in-frame clones only, minus some. The sample has 25,000 to 35,000 clones, 80% to 85% seen once. The sample belongs to a study of somatic mutations in cytotoxic T cells in rheumatoid arthritis. Germline CDR1 is SGHVS and CDR2 is FQNEAQ. This CDR3 has 14 residues. Trimming removed 5 bases at V and 2 bases at J, with 10 bases between. The rearrangement links TRBV7-8 to TRBJ1-5; D may be TRBD1 (6 bases). Sample: CD8+ T cells sorted from blood. The sequence was collected from an adult with rheumatoid arthritis. CDR3 protein: CASSGPGGNQPQHF. The DNA for the CDR3 is TGTGCCAGCAGCGGCCCAGGGGGCAATCAGCCCCAGCATTTT.